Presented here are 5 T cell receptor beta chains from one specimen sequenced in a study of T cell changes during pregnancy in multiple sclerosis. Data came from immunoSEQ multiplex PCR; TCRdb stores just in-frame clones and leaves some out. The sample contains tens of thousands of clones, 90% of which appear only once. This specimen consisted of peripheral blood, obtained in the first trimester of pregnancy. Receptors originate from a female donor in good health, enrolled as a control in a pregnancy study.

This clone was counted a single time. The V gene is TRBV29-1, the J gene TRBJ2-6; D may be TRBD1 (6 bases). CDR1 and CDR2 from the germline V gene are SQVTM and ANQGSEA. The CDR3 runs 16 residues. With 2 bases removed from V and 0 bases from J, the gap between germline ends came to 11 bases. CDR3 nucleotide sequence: TGCAGCGTTGAAAGGGACATAGACTCTGGGGCCAACGTCCTGACTTTC. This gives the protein CSVERDIDSGANVLTF.

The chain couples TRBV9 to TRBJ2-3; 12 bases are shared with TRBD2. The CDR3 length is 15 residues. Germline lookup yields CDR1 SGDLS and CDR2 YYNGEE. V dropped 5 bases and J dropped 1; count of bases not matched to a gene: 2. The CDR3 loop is CASRASGGGTDTQYF. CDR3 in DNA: TGTGCCAGCAGAGCTAGCGGGGGGGGCACAGATACGCAGTATTTT.

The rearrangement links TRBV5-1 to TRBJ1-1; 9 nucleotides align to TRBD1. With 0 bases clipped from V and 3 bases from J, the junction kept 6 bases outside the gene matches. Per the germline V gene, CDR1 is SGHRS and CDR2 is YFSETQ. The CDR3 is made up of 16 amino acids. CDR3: CASSLVERQGDTEAFF. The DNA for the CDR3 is TGCGCCAGCAGCTTGGTCGAAAGACAGGGGGACACTGAAGCTTTCTTT.

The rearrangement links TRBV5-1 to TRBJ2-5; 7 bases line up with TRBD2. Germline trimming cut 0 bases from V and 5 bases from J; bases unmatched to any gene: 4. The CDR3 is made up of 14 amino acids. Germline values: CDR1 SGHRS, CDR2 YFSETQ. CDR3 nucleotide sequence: TGCGCCAGCAGCTTGGGGAGCGGGAAGGAGACCCAGTACTTC. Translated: CASSLGSGKETQYF.

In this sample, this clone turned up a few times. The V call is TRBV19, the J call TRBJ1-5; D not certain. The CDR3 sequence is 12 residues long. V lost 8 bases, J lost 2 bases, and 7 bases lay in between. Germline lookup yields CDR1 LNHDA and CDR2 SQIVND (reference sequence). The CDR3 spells CASPVGNQPQHF. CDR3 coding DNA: TGTGCCAGTCCAGTCGGCAATCAGCCCCAGCATTTT.